Below are 5 T cell receptor beta chains sequenced from a single sample in a study of CD8+ T cells in alopecia areata. Once RNA had been extracted, it was reverse transcribed into cDNA to act as the sequencing template. Assay used: immunoSEQ multiplex PCR; TCRdb lists only in-frame clones, some missing. The data show 90,000 to 120,000 clones, 84% seen once. The treatment: oral pan-JAK inhibitor, 5-10 mg twice daily. The sequencing here drew on CD8+ T cells sorted from blood, taken at week 24, from a patient treated with tofacitinib. All receptors derive from a human donor with alopecia areata.

This rearrangement joins TRBV15 to TRBJ2-5; a weak D match, TRBD1 (6 bases). There are 15 residues in the CDR3. The V gene's germline CDR1 is LNHNV and CDR2 YYDKDF (reference sequence). Trimming cost V 3 bases and J 2 bases, with 13 bases left between them. CDR3: CATSRSGQTQETQYF. CDR3 nucleotides: TGTGCCACCAGCAGGTCTGGACAGACACAAGAGACCCAGTACTTC.

This chain uses TRBV6-6 with TRBJ2-5; 11 nucleotides align to TRBD2. J gave up 5 bases and V 7 bases, and 3 bases lay outside the gene matches. The CDR3 has 13 residues. Germline assignment: CDR1 MNHNY and CDR2 SVGAGI (reference sequence). CDR3 DNA: TGTGCCAGCACTAGCGGGGGGATGGAGACCCAGTACTTC. It is translated as CASTSGGMETQYF.

This sequence joins TRBV2 and TRBJ2-7, with D maybe TRBD1 (6 bases). Germline V gives CDR1 SNHLY, CDR2 FYNNEI. The CDR3 covers 13 residues. Trimming left V 6 bases short and J 3 bases short, with 12 bases between. For the CDR3, the DNA is TGTGCCAGCAGAAGACAGGAGTACTACGAGCAGTACTTC. This translates into CASRRQEYYEQYF. Full variable domain (missing parts from reference TRBV2 and TRBJ2-7): EPEVTQTPSHQVTQMGQEVILRCVPISNHLYFYWYRQILGQKVEFLVSFYNNEISEKSEIFDDQFSVERPDGSNFTLKIRSTKLEDSAMYFCASRRQEYYEQYFGPGTRLTVT.

The rearrangement joins TRBV5-6 to TRBJ2-5; the D is unclear. CDR1 and CDR2 (germline): SGHDT, YYEEEE. This CDR3 has 13 residues. Trimming took 0 bases from V and 2 from J, leaving 5 bases between them. The CDR3 spells CASSLVSQETQYF. The CDR3, as DNA: TGTGCCAGCAGCTTGGTCTCGCAAGAGACCCAGTACTTC.

This chain joins TRBV4-3 and TRBJ2-3, with TRBD2 matching 7 bases. This CDR3 contains 19 residues. The trim removed 0 bases at V and 0 bases at J, leaving 12 bases unmatched. Per the germline V gene, CDR1 is LGHNA and CDR2 is YSLEER. The CDR3, as DNA: TGCGCCAGCAGCCAAGATGGGAGGGCTCTTAGAACTAGCACAGATACGCAGTATTTT. This sequence encodes CASSQDGRALRTSTDTQYF.